These T cell receptor beta chains were read from a single sample in a study of CD8 T cells in ankylosing spondylitis. MiXCR, applied by TCRdb to the 5' RACE reads, yields one record per CDR3 protein. The sample carries 150,000 to 200,000 distinct CDR3 sequences, 9.5% to 13% recorded once. Specimen: blood, either unsorted or a sorted T cell fraction (not recorded which). The receptors stem from a male donor with ankylosing spondylitis or in good health (not recorded which). CDR3s include the opening cysteine and the closing phenylalanine or tryptophan. Fields, in order: D gene, J gene, clone size, V gene, CDR3 DNA, CDR3 protein. A D gene is named only where the DNA matches it firmly. Not every row has a clone size; where given, it reads once, few, many or a size class.

d_gene: .; j_gene: TRBJ1-1; abundance: .; v_gene: TRBV7-9; CDR3nt: TGTGCCAGCAGTCCTCAGGGGATCGCTGAAGCTTTCTTT; CDR3aa: CASSPQGIAEAFF
d_gene: TRBD1; j_gene: TRBJ1-2; abundance: few; v_gene: TRBV5-1; CDR3nt: TGCGCCAGTACGACAGGGAGCTATGGCTACACCTTC; CDR3aa: CASTTGSYGYTF
d_gene: TRBD2; j_gene: TRBJ2-3; abundance: many; v_gene: TRBV12-3/TRBV12-4; CDR3nt: TGTGCCAGCAGTTTCGTCGCGGGAGTGACAGATACGCAGTATTTT; CDR3aa: CASSFVAGVTDTQYF
d_gene: .; j_gene: TRBJ2-7; abundance: .; v_gene: TRBV25-1; CDR3nt: TGTGCCAGCAGTGATGGCGGGGCGAGGAATTACGAGCAGTACTTC; CDR3aa: CASSDGGARNYEQYF
d_gene: .; j_gene: TRBJ2-5; abundance: many; v_gene: TRBV20-1; CDR3nt: TGCAGTGCTAGAGATAGTGGAACCCCTCAAGAGACCCAGTACTTC; CDR3aa: CSARDSGTPQETQYF
d_gene: TRBD1; j_gene: TRBJ1-1; abundance: many; v_gene: TRBV20-1; CDR3nt: TGCAGTGCCCCCGGGACAGGGGTTAAAGCTTTCTTT; CDR3aa: CSAPGTGVKAFF
d_gene: .; j_gene: TRBJ2-4; abundance: .; v_gene: TRBV7-2; CDR3nt: TGTGCCAGCAGCTTAGAGGTGGGGATTCAGTACTTC; CDR3aa: CASSLEVGIQYF
d_gene: .; j_gene: TRBJ2-3; abundance: many; v_gene: TRBV12-3/TRBV12-4; CDR3nt: TGTGCCAGCAGTCCATATCCAGATACGCAGTATTTT; CDR3aa: CASSPYPDTQYF
d_gene: TRBD1; j_gene: TRBJ1-4; abundance: many; v_gene: TRBV12-3/TRBV12-4; CDR3nt: TGTGCCAGCAGCCCTGCGACAGGGGGTGGTAATGAAAAACTGTTTTTT; CDR3aa: CASSPATGGGNEKLFF
d_gene: TRBD1; j_gene: TRBJ2-1; abundance: many; v_gene: TRBV6-5; CDR3nt: TGTGCCAGCAGTTACACCCCAGCCCGGGACAGTTACAATGAGCAGTTCTTC; CDR3aa: CASSYTPARDSYNEQFF
d_gene: .; j_gene: TRBJ1-1; abundance: many; v_gene: TRBV7-7; CDR3nt: TGTGCCGTATCAAACAGCAAGGGGAATATTGAAGCTTTCTTT; CDR3aa: CAVSNSKGNIEAFF
d_gene: .; j_gene: TRBJ1-5; abundance: many; v_gene: TRBV3-1; CDR3nt: TGTGCCAGCAGCCAAGATGGTGGACAATACCATTATTATAGCAATCAGCCCCAGCATTTT; CDR3aa: CASSQDGGQYHYYSNQPQHF
d_gene: .; j_gene: TRBJ2-2; abundance: many; v_gene: TRBV4-3; CDR3nt: TGCGCCAGCAGCCAAGGAATGGGGGCCGGGGAGCTGTTTTTT; CDR3aa: CASSQGMGAGELFF
d_gene: .; j_gene: TRBJ2-2; abundance: many; v_gene: TRBV12-3/TRBV12-4; CDR3nt: TGTGCCAGCAGTTTAAGAGCTTCCGGGGAGCTGTTTTTT; CDR3aa: CASSLRASGELFF
d_gene: .; j_gene: TRBJ1-2; abundance: many; v_gene: TRBV5-1; CDR3nt: TGCGCCAGCAGCTTGGATGGGGTTGGTGGCTACACCTTC; CDR3aa: CASSLDGVGGYTF
d_gene: TRBD1; j_gene: TRBJ1-1; abundance: many; v_gene: TRBV12-3/TRBV12-4; CDR3nt: TGTGCCAGCAGCCTAAGGGAGGGGGCGGCTGAAGCTTTCTTT; CDR3aa: CASSLREGAAEAFF
d_gene: .; j_gene: TRBJ1-1; abundance: many; v_gene: TRBV11-2; CDR3nt: TGTGCCAGCCTCCAGGGAGCCGCTACATCTGAAGCTTTCTTT; CDR3aa: CASLQGAATSEAFF
d_gene: TRBD1; j_gene: TRBJ1-1; abundance: many; v_gene: TRBV4-1; CDR3nt: TGCGCCAGCAGCCAAGAGAGCAGGGGGCCAGAAAAAGCTTTCTTT; CDR3aa: CASSQESRGPEKAFF
d_gene: .; j_gene: TRBJ1-3; abundance: .; v_gene: TRBV6-2/TRBV6-3; CDR3nt: TGTGCCAGCGGGGGAGTGTTCTCTGGAAACACCATATATTTT; CDR3aa: CASGGVFSGNTIYF
d_gene: TRBD2; j_gene: TRBJ2-1; abundance: few; v_gene: TRBV3-1; CDR3nt: TGTGCCAGCAGCCTGGCTAGCGGGGGGGCCGGCAATGAGCAGTTCTTC; CDR3aa: CASSLASGGAGNEQFF
d_gene: TRBD2; j_gene: TRBJ2-1; abundance: many; v_gene: TRBV24-1; CDR3nt: TGTGCCACCAGTGGGGGACTAGCGGGGGGAATGTACAATGAGCAGTTCTTC; CDR3aa: CATSGGLAGGMYNEQFF
d_gene: .; j_gene: TRBJ2-7; abundance: few; v_gene: TRBV12-3/TRBV12-4; CDR3nt: TGTGCCAGCAGTATGGGAGACGGGGCCTACGAGCAGTACTTC; CDR3aa: CASSMGDGAYEQYF
d_gene: .; j_gene: TRBJ1-5; abundance: many; v_gene: TRBV20-1; CDR3nt: TGCAGTGCTAAGAGGGGGGGAGCCAATCAGCCCCAGCATTTT; CDR3aa: CSAKRGGANQPQHF
d_gene: TRBD1; j_gene: TRBJ2-1; abundance: .; v_gene: TRBV12-3/TRBV12-4; CDR3nt: TGTGCCAGCAGTTGGGGACAGGGGTACAATGAGCAGTTCTTC; CDR3aa: CASSWGQGYNEQFF
d_gene: TRBD2; j_gene: TRBJ2-5; abundance: .; v_gene: TRBV7-6; CDR3nt: TGTGCCAGCAGCTTATGGGGTAGCGGGGGGGCTTCTGAGGAGACCCAGTACTTC; CDR3aa: CASSLWGSGGASEETQYF
d_gene: .; j_gene: TRBJ2-3; abundance: few; v_gene: TRBV7-2; CDR3nt: TGTGCCAGCAGCTTACTCCTTAGTACAGATACGCAGTATTTT; CDR3aa: CASSLLLSTDTQYF
d_gene: TRBD2; j_gene: TRBJ2-2; abundance: many; v_gene: TRBV2; CDR3nt: TGTGCCAGCTCATTGGATGGCGGGAGGCCTGGGGAGCTGTTTTTT; CDR3aa: CASSLDGGRPGELFF
d_gene: .; j_gene: TRBJ2-5; abundance: .; v_gene: TRBV7-9; CDR3nt: TGTGCCAACAGATATCGGGAAGAGACCCAGTACTTC; CDR3aa: CANRYREETQYF
d_gene: TRBD2; j_gene: TRBJ2-5; abundance: .; v_gene: TRBV12-3/TRBV12-4; CDR3nt: TGTGCCAGCAGTGCTAGCGGGGCGGTCGAGACCCAGTACTTC; CDR3aa: CASSASGAVETQYF
d_gene: .; j_gene: TRBJ2-2; abundance: .; v_gene: TRBV6-1; CDR3nt: TGTGCCAGCAGTGCCTTTACCGCGGGGAATATGAACACCGGGGAGCTGTTTTTT; CDR3aa: CASSAFTAGNMNTGELFF
d_gene: TRBD1; j_gene: TRBJ1-4; abundance: few; v_gene: TRBV7-8; CDR3nt: TGTGCCAGCAGCTCCGGACAGGGGCGGGAAAAACTGTTTTTT; CDR3aa: CASSSGQGREKLFF
d_gene: .; j_gene: TRBJ2-3; abundance: many; v_gene: TRBV20-1; CDR3nt: TGCAGTGCTAGACCTATAGCGAGCGGCAGCACAGATACGCAGTATTTT; CDR3aa: CSARPIASGSTDTQYF
d_gene: .; j_gene: TRBJ1-5; abundance: .; v_gene: TRBV20-1; CDR3nt: TGCAGTACTAGAGTTGGGGGAGACAGAGGACAACCCCAGCATTTT; CDR3aa: CSTRVGGDRGQPQHF
d_gene: .; j_gene: TRBJ2-3; abundance: few; v_gene: TRBV5-1; CDR3nt: TGCGCCAGCAGCTTTGTCAGGGGTGAGACAGATACGCAGTATTTT; CDR3aa: CASSFVRGETDTQYF
d_gene: .; j_gene: TRBJ2-5; abundance: few; v_gene: TRBV7-2; CDR3nt: TGTGCCAGCAGCTTAGGAGCGGGTAGTCAAGAGACCCAGTACTTC; CDR3aa: CASSLGAGSQETQYF
d_gene: .; j_gene: TRBJ2-1; abundance: many; v_gene: TRBV5-6; CDR3nt: TGTGCCAGCAGCCCCTCGGTGCATGAGCAGTTCTTC; CDR3aa: CASSPSVHEQFF
d_gene: TRBD1; j_gene: TRBJ2-1; abundance: many; v_gene: TRBV5-1; CDR3nt: TGCGCCAGCAGCGGATCCGGGACAGGGTTGAGGAATGAGCAGTTCTTC; CDR3aa: CASSGSGTGLRNEQFF
d_gene: .; j_gene: TRBJ2-1; abundance: many; v_gene: TRBV12-3/TRBV12-4; CDR3nt: TGTGCCACCTCCAAAAGCTTCGTGAATGAGCAGTTCTTC; CDR3aa: CATSKSFVNEQFF
d_gene: TRBD1; j_gene: TRBJ2-1; abundance: many; v_gene: TRBV5-1; CDR3nt: TGCGCCAGCTCTGGACAGGGGGCATACGATGAGCAGTTCTTC; CDR3aa: CASSGQGAYDEQFF
d_gene: .; j_gene: TRBJ1-2; abundance: many; v_gene: TRBV29-1; CDR3nt: TGCAGCGTTGAAGATCGGAGGGATTATGGCTACACCTTC; CDR3aa: CSVEDRRDYGYTF
d_gene: .; j_gene: TRBJ2-1; abundance: few; v_gene: TRBV14; CDR3nt: TGTGCCAGCAGCCAAGAGCGGGGATGGGTGAATGAGCAGTTCTTC; CDR3aa: CASSQERGWVNEQFF
d_gene: TRBD1; j_gene: TRBJ2-5; abundance: many; v_gene: TRBV29-1; CDR3nt: TGCAGCGTGGGGGACAGGAGACAAGAGACCCAGTACTTC; CDR3aa: CSVGDRRQETQYF
d_gene: .; j_gene: TRBJ2-6; abundance: few; v_gene: TRBV20-1; CDR3nt: TGCAGTGCTAGAGATCTTCCAGAGTCTGGGGCCAACGTCCTGACTTTC; CDR3aa: CSARDLPESGANVLTF
d_gene: .; j_gene: TRBJ1-4; abundance: .; v_gene: TRBV7-2; CDR3nt: TGTGCCAGCACCCTGCTGGGTTGGACTAATGAAAAACTGTTTTTT; CDR3aa: CASTLLGWTNEKLFF
d_gene: .; j_gene: TRBJ1-1; abundance: many; v_gene: TRBV6-5; CDR3nt: TGTGCCAGCAGTTATTCCCAACGGAACACTGAAGCTTTCTTT; CDR3aa: CASSYSQRNTEAFF
d_gene: TRBD2; j_gene: TRBJ2-1; abundance: once; v_gene: TRBV19; CDR3nt: TGTGCCAGTAGTCTCACACCGGGACTAGCGGCGGATGAGCAGTTCTTC; CDR3aa: CASSLTPGLAADEQFF
d_gene: .; j_gene: TRBJ2-5; abundance: .; v_gene: TRBV29-1; CDR3nt: TGCAGCGTCATCGAGGTCCAAGAGACCCAGTACTTC; CDR3aa: CSVIEVQETQYF
d_gene: TRBD2; j_gene: TRBJ2-7; abundance: many; v_gene: TRBV20-1; CDR3nt: TGCAGTGCTGGGGAGCTAGCGGGGGTCCACTACGAGCAGTACTTC; CDR3aa: CSAGELAGVHYEQYF
d_gene: .; j_gene: TRBJ2-2; abundance: few; v_gene: TRBV2; CDR3nt: TGTGCCAGCAGGACTAGTACCGCCGGGGAGCTGTTTTTT; CDR3aa: CASRTSTAGELFF
d_gene: .; j_gene: TRBJ2-2; abundance: .; v_gene: TRBV7-2; CDR3nt: TGTGCCAGCAGCTTAGATGTAGCGCTGAACACCGGGGAGCTGTTTTTT; CDR3aa: CASSLDVALNTGELFF
d_gene: TRBD2; j_gene: TRBJ2-3; abundance: few; v_gene: TRBV9; CDR3nt: TGTGCCAGCAGCCCACGGACTAGCGGGAGTATCCACCCTTTGAGAGATACGCAGTATTTT; CDR3aa: CASSPRTSGSIHPLRDTQYF
d_gene: TRBD1; j_gene: TRBJ1-1; abundance: few; v_gene: TRBV30; CDR3nt: TGTGCCTGGGACAGGGGCGCCACTGAAGCTTTCTTT; CDR3aa: CAWDRGATEAFF
d_gene: TRBD1; j_gene: TRBJ2-2; abundance: few; v_gene: TRBV27; CDR3nt: TGTGCCAGCAAAACAGGGGGCACCGGGGAGCTGTTTTTT; CDR3aa: CASKTGGTGELFF